The clone carrying this T cell receptor (beta chain) was counted at least ten times. Its cognate antigen is unknown. The data are from a study of T cells in Graves' hyperthyroidism and ophthalmopathy. On the study more broadly: Any treatment followed the collection of peripheral blood at initial diagnosis.

RNA transcripts gave rise to amplified TCR beta CDR3 regions. Initially, a first-round RT-PCR of the TCR CDR3 employed the HTBI primer set. TCRdb called the multiplex PCR reads again in MiXCR, with one record for every CDR3 protein. The top ten clones hold 70% to 75% of a sample with around 350,000 distinct CDR3 sequences, roughly 25% of them seen once. General study findings and limits: The majority of expanded thyroid clonotypes above 0.001 also appeared in blood.

Germline V CDR1 and CDR2: SGHTA, FQGNSA. This CDR3 is 15 amino acids long. Losses at the gene ends were 0 bases for V and 4 bases for J; bases not matched to a gene: 5. Diagnoses rested on clinical symptoms, serum thyroxine and TRAb, thyroid ultrasound and orbital computed tomography. The source material was blood. The gene calls are TRBV7-2 and TRBJ2-7; 8 bases line up with TRBD2. The source is a man aged 50 to 59 with Graves' hyperthyroidism. CDR3 DNA sequence: TGTGCCAGCAGCTTAGCTGGACTAGCAGATTACGAGCAGTACTTC. This sequence encodes CASSLAGLADYEQYF.